This TCR beta chain was recorded in a study of shared clonotypes between healthy human individuals. Study information: CD4 naive cells filled three plates per donor, CD4 memory three, CD8 naive two and CD8 memory one.

The germline V and J ends were trimmed by 5 bases and 0 bases, with 25 bases remaining between them. The CDR3 has 20 residues. Germline loops: CDR1 SNHLY, CDR2 FYNNEI. Terminally differentiated effector memory CD45RA+ cells were excluded from the naive CD8 cells, which were CD45RO-negative and positively selected for CCR7. The data were produced by immunoSEQ multiplex PCR, yet TCRdb's version contains in-frame clones alone and is incomplete. The sample lists hundreds of thousands of clones; about 92% were seen once. The receptor comes from a man younger than 45 in good health. The chain uses TRBV2 and TRBJ2-2; D gene ambiguous. Sample: naive CD8+ T cells sorted from blood. The CDR3 reads CASSFIHGRSHHANTGELFF. CDR3 nucleotides: TGTGCCAGCAGTTTCATCCATGGACGGTCCCACCACGCGAACACCGGGGAGCTGTTTTTT.